This TCR beta chain is from a study of control samples from healthy donors and cancer patients. The V and J ends lost 1 base and 2 bases respectively, with 5 bases between them. From germline, CDR1 is LGHNA and CDR2 YNFKEQ. There are 13 residues in the CDR3. TCRdb keeps only in-frame clones here, not all; method: immunoSEQ multiplex PCR. This sample has roughly 86,000 clones, with more than 85% found just once. What was sequenced was blood. The clonotype originates from a woman in her thirties in good health. The chain joins TRBV4-2 to TRBJ1-2; unclear D gene. The DNA of the CDR3 is TGTGCCAGCAGCCAAGGCACCAACTATGGCTACACCTTC. Translated: CASSQGTNYGYTF.